The 10 T cell receptor beta chains listed next were all sequenced from one sample in a study of blood T cell repertoires in COVID-19 (dated by TCRdb to 2018 to 2020). Receptor libraries were prepared by the immunoSEQ multiplex PCR assay. The immuneACCESS repertoire file appears here via TCRdb, limited to in-frame rearrangements. These files lack a portion of the clones; in checked studies, under half of the deficit traces to unresolved V genes, and the cause of the others is not known. This sample comprises 360,000 or so clones, approximately 89% of them detected only once. The ten largest clones take up 3% to 4% of the sample. Sequencing was performed on peripheral blood. All receptors derive from a woman in her sixties with COVID-19, enrolled during active disease.

This clone has only one observation. The V gene is TRBV6-6, the J gene TRBJ1-2; 7 bases agree with TRBD1. The CDR3 extends over 13 amino acids. Germline-derived CDR1 and CDR2 are MNHNY and SVGAGI (reference sequence). The V segment lost 6 bases and the J segment 7 bases; nucleotides outside the gene matches: 8. The CDR3, as DNA: TGTGCCAGCAGACCCGACAGGGTGACTGGCTACACCTTC. It is translated as CASRPDRVTGYTF.

This clone has just one count. The rearrangement uses TRBV4-1 and TRBJ2-1; a weak D match, TRBD2 (6 bases). The CDR3 covers 16 residues. The germline gives CDR1 MGHRA, CDR2 YSYEKL. The ends were cut back, 0 bases at V and 2 bases at J, with 11 bases in the middle. Written as DNA, the CDR3 is TGCGCCAGCAGCCAAGAGCGGGGAGTTCCCTACAATGAGCAGTTCTTC. It specifies CASSQERGVPYNEQFF.

The chain uses TRBV6-2 or TRBV6-3 and TRBJ1-1; weak D call: TRBD1 (5 bases). The CDR3 contains 14 residues. CDR1 is MNHEY and CDR2 is SVGEGT in the germline V gene. Trimming removed 6 bases from V and 2 bases from J, with 13 bases in between. CDR3 region: CASSPSGDNTEAFF. The CDR3, as DNA: TGTGCCAGCAGCCCCTCGGGGGATAACACTGAAGCTTTCTTT.

The chain uses TRBV19 and TRBJ1-5; D is unclear. V lost 3 bases and J 0 bases, leaving 6 bases between the germline ends. The CDR3 has 14 amino acids. CDR1 is LNHDA, CDR2 SQIVND, per germline (reference sequence). This chain's CDR3 is CASSIANSNQPQHF. In nucleotides, the CDR3 is TGTGCCAGTAGTATTGCGAATAGCAATCAGCCCCAGCATTTT.

This chain uses TRBV2 with TRBJ2-1, with 9 bases identical to TRBD2. V dropped 6 bases and J dropped 2; count of bases not matched to a gene: 5. This CDR3 region has 15 residues. CDR1 is SNHLY, CDR2 FYNNEI, per germline. Here the CDR3 reads CASRLLAGTYNEQFF. For the CDR3, the DNA is TGTGCCAGCAGGTTGCTAGCGGGAACCTACAATGAGCAGTTCTTC. The complete variable domain, with remaining parts taken from reference TRBV2 and TRBJ2-1, reads EPEVTQTPSHQVTQMGQEVILRCVPISNHLYFYWYRQILGQKVEFLVSFYNNEISEKSEIFDDQFSVERPDGSNFTLKIRSTKLEDSAMYFCASRLLAGTYNEQFFGPGTRLTVL.

The rearrangement joins TRBV6-5 to TRBJ1-2; 11 nucleotides match TRBD1. This CDR3 region has 13 residues. V was clipped by 2 bases and J by 7 bases; unmatched bases: 0. CDR1 and CDR2 (germline): MNHEY, SVGAGI. DNA for the CDR3: TGTGCCAGCAGTTACGGACAGGGGGCTGGCTACACCTTC. It encodes CASSYGQGAGYTF.

The genes are TRBV18 and TRBJ1-1; a possible D gene is TRBD1 (6 bases). The CDR3 runs to 16 residues. The V gene lost 4 bases and the J gene lost 0 bases, with 15 bases spanning the gap. Germline V gene data show CDR1 as KGHSH and CDR2 as LQKENI. The CDR3 loop is CASSLGQPLMNTEAFF. In DNA, the CDR3 is TGTGCCAGCTCACTCGGACAGCCACTAATGAACACTGAAGCTTTCTTT.

The chain employs TRBV5-6 and TRBJ1-1; D is possibly TRBD1 (6 bases). The CDR3 sequence is 11 residues long. Germline CDR1 reads SGHDT; CDR2 reads YYEEEE. V lost 3 bases to trimming and J lost 8 bases, with 8 bases between them. The CDR3 nucleotides are TGTGCCAGCAGCTGGCAGGGGGAAGCTTTCTTT. This codes for CASSWQGEAFF.

The chain carries TRBV11-2 and TRBJ1-4, with TRBD1 as a possible D gene (6 bases). This CDR3 is built from 15 residues. V gave up 4 bases and J gave up 10 bases, with 19 bases separating them. CDR1 is SGHAT, CDR2 FQNNGV, per germline. CDR3 loop: CASSYDYREWAKLFF. The DNA of the CDR3 is TGTGCCAGCAGCTATGATTACAGGGAATGGGCAAAACTGTTTTTT.

Here the CDR3 reads CASRPGTGNYGYTF. The CDR3 nucleotides read TGTGCCAGCAGACCCGGGACAGGCAACTATGGCTACACCTTC. This chain joins TRBV7-9 and TRBJ1-2, with 8 bases lining up with TRBD1. From germline, CDR1 is SEHNR and CDR2 FQNEAQ (reference sequence). The CDR3 runs to 14 residues. The J segment lost 2 bases and the V segment lost 6 bases, leaving 5 bases of the junction unmatched.